Sequencing of this TCR beta chain was carried out in a study of OX40 agonist ivuxolimab in advanced cancers. Study as a whole: Six ivuxolimab dose levels, 0.01 to 10 mg/kg, were given intravenously every 2 weeks.

Broader study findings: In CD8+ T cells, expanded clones were on average more numerous than in CD4+. The 0.1-3.0 mg/kg partial responders had among the lowest clonal expansion. The antigen specificity of the peripheral T cells (those that were expanded) was not determined.

Sequencing was performed with immunoSEQ multiplex PCR; in TCRdb, only in-frame clones are kept and a portion is missing. This repertoire shows about 56,000 clones, 83% found once; its top ten account for over 3%. The CDR3 runs 12 residues. Germline CDR1 and CDR2: SGHAT and FQNNGV. V lost 5 bases, J lost 5 bases, and 9 bases lay in between. This clone was recorded once. The antigen remains undetermined. The clonotype originates from an adult with an advanced solid tumor such as melanoma, head and neck, liver or kidney cancer. Here the sequenced sample was CD4+ or CD8+ T cells sorted from blood, taken in a trial of the OX40 agonist ivuxolimab. This sequence joins TRBV11-2 and TRBJ1-2; D perhaps matches TRBD1 (5 bases). CDR3 protein: CASSPGDYGYTF. The CDR3, as DNA: TGTGCCAGCAGCCCGGGGGATTATGGCTACACCTTC. Full variable domain (rest looked up from reference TRBV11-2 and TRBJ1-2): EAGVAQSPRYKIIEKRQSVAFWCNPISGHATLYWYQQILGQGPKLLIQFQNNGVVDDSQLPKDRFSAERLKGVDSTLKIQPAKLEDSAVYLCASSPGDYGYTFGSGTRLTVV.